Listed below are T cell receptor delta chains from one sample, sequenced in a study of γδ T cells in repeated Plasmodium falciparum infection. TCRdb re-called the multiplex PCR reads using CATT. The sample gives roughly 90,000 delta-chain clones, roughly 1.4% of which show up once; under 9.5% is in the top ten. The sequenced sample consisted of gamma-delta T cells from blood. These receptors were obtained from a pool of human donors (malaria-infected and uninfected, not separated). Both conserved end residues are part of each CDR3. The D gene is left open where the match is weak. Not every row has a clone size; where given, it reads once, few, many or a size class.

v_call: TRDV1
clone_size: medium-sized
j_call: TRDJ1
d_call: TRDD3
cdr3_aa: CALGGPGRPSYAPTGGYAGLIF
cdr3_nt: TGTGCTCTTGGGGGACCGGGTCGGCCTTCCTACGCTCCTACTGGGGGATACGCGGGCCTCATCTTT

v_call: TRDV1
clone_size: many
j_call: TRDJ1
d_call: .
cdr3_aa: CALGELQDFLGPRYKLIF
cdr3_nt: TGTGCTCTTGGGGAACTACAGGACTTTCTGGGGCCACGTTACAAACTCATCTTT

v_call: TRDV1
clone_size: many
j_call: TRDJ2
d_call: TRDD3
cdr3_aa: CALGSNLFIRWGPLTAQLFF
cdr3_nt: TGTGCTCTTGGGTCAAACCTATTTATACGCTGGGGGCCCTTGACAGCACAACTCTTCTTT

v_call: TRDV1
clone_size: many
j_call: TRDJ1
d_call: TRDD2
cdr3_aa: CALGAFLRLYWGPPGGVYTDKLIF
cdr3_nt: TGTGCTCTTGGAGCCTTCCTACGTCTGTACTGGGGACCCCCTGGGGGTGTGTACACCGATAAACTCATCTTT

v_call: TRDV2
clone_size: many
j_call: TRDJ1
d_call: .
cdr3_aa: CACDPVSAPAEDKLIF
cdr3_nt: TGTGCCTGTGACCCCGTGTCTGCCCCTGCCGAGGATAAACTCATCTTT

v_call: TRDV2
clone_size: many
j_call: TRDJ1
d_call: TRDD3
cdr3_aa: CACEPLWGIRGTDKLIF
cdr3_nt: TGTGCCTGTGAGCCCCTCTGGGGGATACGGGGCACCGATAAACTCATCTTT

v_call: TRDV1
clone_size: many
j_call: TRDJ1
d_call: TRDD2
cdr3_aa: CALGDHPSSPGGVGFCGTDKLIF
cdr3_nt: TGTGCTCTTGGGGACCACCCTTCCTCCCCGGGCGGGGTAGGGTTTTGCGGCACCGATAAACTCATCTTT

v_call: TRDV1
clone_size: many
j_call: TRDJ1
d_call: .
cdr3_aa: CALGELEAHEGVVKYTDKLIF
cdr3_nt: TGTGCTCTTGGGGAACTAGAGGCGCACGAAGGGGTGGTCAAGTACACCGATAAACTCATCTTT

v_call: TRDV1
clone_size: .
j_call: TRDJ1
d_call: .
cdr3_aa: CALGEVSYRYVRVAGGPAPYDKLIF
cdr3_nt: TGTGCTCTTGGGGAAGTTTCCTACCGATACGTACGGGTGGCTGGGGGCCCTGCCCCCTACGATAAACTCATCTTT

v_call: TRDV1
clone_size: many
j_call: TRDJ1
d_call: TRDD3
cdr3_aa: CALGELHTFLQTPYWGIQSCTDKLIF
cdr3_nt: TGTGCTCTTGGGGAACTCCATACCTTCCTACAGACCCCGTACTGGGGGATACAGTCTTGCACCGATAAACTCATCTTT

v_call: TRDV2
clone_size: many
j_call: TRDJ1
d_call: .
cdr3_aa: CACDKGRYTDKLIF
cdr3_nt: TGTGCCTGTGACAAGGGACGGTACACCGATAAACTCATCTTT

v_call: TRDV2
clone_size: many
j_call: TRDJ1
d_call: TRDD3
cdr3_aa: CACEPRGIRADKLIF
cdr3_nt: TGTGCCTGTGAGCCCCGGGGGATACGCGCCGATAAACTCATCTTT

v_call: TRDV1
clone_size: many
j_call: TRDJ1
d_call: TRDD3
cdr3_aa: CALGELRAGSFLLSGGYRGKLIF
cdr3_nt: TGTGCTCTTGGGGAACTAAGGGCAGGTTCCTTCCTGCTGTCTGGGGGATACAGGGGTAAACTCATCTTT

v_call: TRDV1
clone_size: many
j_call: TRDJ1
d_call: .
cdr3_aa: CALGELAFRPFRRAGGPDKLIF
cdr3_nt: TGTGCTCTTGGGGAACTAGCGTTTCGCCCCTTCCGTCGCGCTGGGGGCCCCGATAAACTCATCTTT

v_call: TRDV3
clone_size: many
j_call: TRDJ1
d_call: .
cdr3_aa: CAFRENTDKLIF
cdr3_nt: TGTGCCTTTCGCGAAAACACCGATAAACTCATCTTT

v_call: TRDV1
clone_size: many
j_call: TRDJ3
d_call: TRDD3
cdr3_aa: CALGTRGYANWDTRQMFF
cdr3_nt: TGTGCTCTTGGGACCCGGGGATACGCTAACTGGGACACCCGACAGATGTTTTTC

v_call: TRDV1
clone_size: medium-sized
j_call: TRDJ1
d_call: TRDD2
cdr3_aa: CALGDPSYTRLRYTDKLIF
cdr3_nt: TGTGCTCTTGGGGATCCTTCCTACACGAGGCTCAGGTACACCGATAAACTCATCTTT

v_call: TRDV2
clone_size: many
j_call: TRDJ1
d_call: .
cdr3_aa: CACDTVVGAPPYTDKLIF
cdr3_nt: TGTGCCTGTGACACCGTGGTGGGGGCTCCACCGTACACCGATAAACTCATCTTT

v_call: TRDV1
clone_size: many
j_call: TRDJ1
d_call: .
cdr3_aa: CALGERGLGLDDKLIF
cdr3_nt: TGTGCTCTTGGGGAACGGGGGCTGGGGCTCGATGATAAACTCATCTTT

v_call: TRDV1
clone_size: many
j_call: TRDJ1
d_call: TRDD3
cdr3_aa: CALGELTGGYFYTDKLIF
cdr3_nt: TGTGCTCTTGGGGAACTTACTGGGGGATACTTTTACACCGATAAACTCATCTTT

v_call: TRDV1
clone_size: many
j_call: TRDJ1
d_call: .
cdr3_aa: CALGALVLPPLLGAPYTDKLIF
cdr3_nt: TGTGCTCTTGGGGCCCTCGTCCTTCCTCCTTTACTGGGGGCCCCGTACACCGATAAACTCATCTTT

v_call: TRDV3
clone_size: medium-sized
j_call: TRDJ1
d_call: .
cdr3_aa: CAFGTGRYTDKLIF
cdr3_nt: TGTGCCTTCGGTACTGGTCGGTACACCGATAAACTCATCTTT

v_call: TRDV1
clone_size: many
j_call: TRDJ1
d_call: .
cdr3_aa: CALGDYPRPGVKLIF
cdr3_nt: TGTGCTCTTGGGGACTATCCCCGGCCCGGTGTTAAACTCATCTTT

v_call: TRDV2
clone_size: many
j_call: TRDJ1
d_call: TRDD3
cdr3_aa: CACDTLTPLLGDTRSTDKLIF
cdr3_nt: TGTGCCTGTGACACCCTAACTCCATTACTGGGGGATACGCGTAGCACCGATAAACTCATCTTT

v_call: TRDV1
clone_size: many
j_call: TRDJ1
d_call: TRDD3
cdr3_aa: CALGDPSFWGSDKLIF
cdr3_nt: TGTGCTCTTGGGGACCCCAGTTTTTGGGGGAGCGATAAACTCATCTTT

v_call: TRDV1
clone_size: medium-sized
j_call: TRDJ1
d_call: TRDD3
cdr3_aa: CALRVLPTIITGGYATDKLIF
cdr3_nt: TGTGCTCTGCGGGTCCTTCCTACGATAATAACTGGGGGATACGCAACTGATAAACTCATCTTT

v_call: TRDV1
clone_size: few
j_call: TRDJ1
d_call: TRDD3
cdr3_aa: CAFGELAVRVMTLYWGVDSGKLIF
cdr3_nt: TGTGCTTTTGGGGAACTAGCAGTACGGGTCATGACACTTTACTGGGGGGTGGATTCTGGTAAACTCATCTTT

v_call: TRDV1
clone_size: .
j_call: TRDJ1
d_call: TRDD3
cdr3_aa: CALGEKRRCSGGYEGTYKLIF
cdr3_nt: TGTGCTCTTGGGGAAAAACGGCGTTGTTCTGGGGGATATGAAGGAACTTATAAACTCATCTTT

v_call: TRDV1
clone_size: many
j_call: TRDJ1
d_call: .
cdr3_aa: CALGPPPLAPYTDKLIF
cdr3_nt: TGTGCTCTTGGGCCTCCTCCGCTCGCCCCCTACACCGATAAACTCATCTTT

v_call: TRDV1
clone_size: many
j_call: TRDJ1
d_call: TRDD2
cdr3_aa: CALGARPSYQRRDPLYTDKLIF
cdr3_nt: TGTGCTCTTGGGGCGAGGCCTTCCTACCAACGCAGGGATCCCCTCTACACCGATAAACTCATCTTT

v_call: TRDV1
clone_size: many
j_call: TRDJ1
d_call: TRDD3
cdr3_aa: CALGELAYWGIPRKLIF
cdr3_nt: TGTGCTCTTGGGGAACTAGCATACTGGGGGATACCACGGAAACTCATCTTT

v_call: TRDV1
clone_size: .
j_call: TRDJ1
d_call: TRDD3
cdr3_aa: CALGESGGGPTDKLIF
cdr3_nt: TGTGCTCTTGGGGAAAGTGGGGGAGGACCAACCGATAAACTCATCTTT

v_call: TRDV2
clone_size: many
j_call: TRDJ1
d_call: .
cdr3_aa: CACDSFLSSWGIRRIDKLIF
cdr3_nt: TGTGCCTGTGACTCCTTCCTATCGAGCTGGGGGATTCGACGGATCGATAAACTCATCTTT

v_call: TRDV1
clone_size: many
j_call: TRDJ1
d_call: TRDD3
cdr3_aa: CALGDLAFPSYWGNDKLIF
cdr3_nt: TGTGCTCTTGGGGATCTGGCCTTTCCATCGTACTGGGGGAACGATAAACTCATCTTT

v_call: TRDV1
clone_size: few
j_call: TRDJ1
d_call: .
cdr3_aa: CSGIPKYTDKLIF
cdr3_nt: TGCTCTGGGATTCCCAAGTACACCGATAAACTCATCTTT

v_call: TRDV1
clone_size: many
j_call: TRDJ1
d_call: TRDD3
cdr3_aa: CALGERRTYWGTFTDKLIF
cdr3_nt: TGTGCTCTTGGGGAACGTCGAACATACTGGGGGACCTTCACCGATAAACTCATCTTT

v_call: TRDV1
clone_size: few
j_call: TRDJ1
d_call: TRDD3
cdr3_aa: CALGEFPSYYTGGYAPVVHTDKLIF
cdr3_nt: TGTGCTCTTGGGGAATTTCCCTCTTATTATACTGGGGGATACGCACCTGTTGTCCACACCGATAAACTCATCTTT

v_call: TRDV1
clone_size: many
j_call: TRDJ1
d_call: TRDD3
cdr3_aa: CALGELAALYWGIRRFDKLIF
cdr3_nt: TGTGCTCTTGGGGAACTAGCCGCCCTGTACTGGGGGATACGAAGATTCGATAAACTCATCTTT

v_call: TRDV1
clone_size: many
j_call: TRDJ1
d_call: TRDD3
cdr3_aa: CALGELTYAAILGDRILKYTDKLIF
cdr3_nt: TGTGCTCTTGGGGAACTTACCTACGCCGCTATACTGGGGGACCGGATCCTTAAGTACACCGATAAACTCATCTTT

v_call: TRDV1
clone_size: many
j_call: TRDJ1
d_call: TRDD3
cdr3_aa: CALGEYRDWGDTNGDKLIF
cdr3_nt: TGTGCTCTTGGGGAGTACCGCGACTGGGGGGATACGAACGGCGATAAACTCATCTTT

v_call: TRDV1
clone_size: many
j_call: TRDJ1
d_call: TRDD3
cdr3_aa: CALGELPPYPLVLGDTYTDKLIF
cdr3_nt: TGTGCTCTTGGGGAACTTCCCCCCTACCCTCTTGTACTGGGGGATACGTACACCGATAAACTCATCTTT

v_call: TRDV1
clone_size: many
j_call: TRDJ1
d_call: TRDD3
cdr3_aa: CALGELLPIWWGIRADKLIF
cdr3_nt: TGTGCTCTTGGGGAACTCCTACCGATCTGGTGGGGGATACGGGCCGATAAACTCATCTTT

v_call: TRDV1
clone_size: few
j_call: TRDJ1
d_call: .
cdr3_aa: CALGDRGAYTDKLIF
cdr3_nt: TGTGCTCTTGGGGACCGGGGGGCTTACACCGATAAACTCATCTTT

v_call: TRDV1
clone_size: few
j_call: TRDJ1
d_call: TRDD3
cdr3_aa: CALGELGPTRGIRLGGKLIF
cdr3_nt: TGTGCTCTTGGGGAACTAGGTCCTACTAGGGGGATACGGCTCGGGGGTAAACTCATCTTT

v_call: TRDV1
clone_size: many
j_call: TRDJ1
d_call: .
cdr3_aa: CALVERVSIPYTDKLIF
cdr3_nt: TGTGCTCTTGTCGAACGAGTGAGTATTCCCTACACCGATAAACTCATCTTT

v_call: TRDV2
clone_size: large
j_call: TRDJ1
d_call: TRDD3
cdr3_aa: CACDDLGDAGYKLIF
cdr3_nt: TGTGCCTGTGACGACCTGGGGGATGCGGGCTATAAACTCATCTTT

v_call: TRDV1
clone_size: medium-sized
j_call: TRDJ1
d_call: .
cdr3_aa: CALGEPISQGGYTDKLIF
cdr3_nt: TGTGCTCTTGGGGAACCTATTTCCCAGGGCGGGTACACCGATAAACTCATCTTT

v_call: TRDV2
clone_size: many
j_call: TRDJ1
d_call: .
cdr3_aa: CACDLGYGYTDKLIF
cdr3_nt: TGTGCCTGTGACCTCGGGTATGGGTACACCGATAAACTCATCTTT

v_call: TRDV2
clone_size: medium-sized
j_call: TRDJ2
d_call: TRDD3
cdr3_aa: CACDWGITAQLFF
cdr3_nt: TGTGCCTGTGACTGGGGGATAACAGCACAACTCTTCTTT